The rows below give T cell receptor beta chains drawn from one sample of a study of blood T cell repertoires in COVID-19. TCRdb keeps only in-frame clones here, not all; method: immunoSEQ multiplex PCR. The sample has approximately 120,000 clones, 84% seen once. What was sequenced was peripheral blood. These receptors came from a woman in her forties or fifties with acute or convalescent COVID-19. CDR3s include the opening cysteine and the closing phenylalanine or tryptophan. The order of the fields is V gene, J gene, clone size, D gene, CDR3 protein, CDR3 DNA. A D gene is named only where the DNA matches it firmly. Clone size is shown for a subset of rows, as once, few, many or a class of expanded clone.

V gene: TRBV19
J gene: TRBJ1-1
clone size: -
D gene: -
CDR3 protein: CASTPGVGMNTEAFF
CDR3 DNA: TGTGCCAGTACCCCTGGTGTCGGGATGAACACTGAAGCTTTCTTT

V gene: TRBV28
J gene: TRBJ1-4
clone size: -
D gene: -
CDR3 protein: CASSFGQKLFF
CDR3 DNA: TGTGCCAGCAGTTTCGGACAGAAACTGTTTTTT

V gene: TRBV6-6
J gene: TRBJ1-2
clone size: -
D gene: -
CDR3 protein: CASSYAGAINYGYTF
CDR3 DNA: TGTGCCAGCAGTTATGCAGGGGCGATAAACTATGGCTACACCTTC

V gene: TRBV29-1
J gene: TRBJ2-1
clone size: -
D gene: -
CDR3 protein: CSVVVRSSYNEQFF
CDR3 DNA: TGCAGCGTTGTGGTTAGGAGCTCCTACAATGAGCAGTTCTTC

V gene: TRBV29-1
J gene: TRBJ1-2
clone size: -
D gene: TRBD1
CDR3 protein: CSVEKARGLSYGYTF
CDR3 DNA: TGCAGCGTTGAGAAAGCCAGGGGGCTCAGCTATGGCTACACCTTC

V gene: TRBV5-1
J gene: TRBJ2-1
clone size: -
D gene: TRBD2
CDR3 protein: CASSLALSGGYNEQFF
CDR3 DNA: TGCGCCAGCAGCTTGGCCCTCTCGGGGGGGTACAATGAGCAGTTCTTC

V gene: TRBV2
J gene: TRBJ1-5
clone size: -
D gene: TRBD1
CDR3 protein: CASTTTGSIQPQHF
CDR3 DNA: TGTGCCAGCACCACGACAGGGAGTATCCAGCCCCAGCATTTT

V gene: TRBV5-1
J gene: TRBJ1-1
clone size: -
D gene: -
CDR3 protein: CASSRGAGNTEAFF
CDR3 DNA: TGCGCCAGCAGCCGGGGGGCGGGGAACACTGAAGCTTTCTTT

V gene: TRBV7-3
J gene: TRBJ2-5
clone size: -
D gene: -
CDR3 protein: CASSRGGEETQYF
CDR3 DNA: TGTGCCAGCAGCCGAGGCGGGGAAGAGACCCAGTACTTC

V gene: TRBV6-5
J gene: TRBJ2-1
clone size: -
D gene: -
CDR3 protein: CASTPNGARGEQFF
CDR3 DNA: TGTGCCAGCACTCCGAACGGGGCGAGGGGGGAGCAGTTCTTC

V gene: TRBV7-7
J gene: TRBJ1-3
clone size: -
D gene: -
CDR3 protein: CASSLKPRDTIYF
CDR3 DNA: TGTGCCAGCAGCTTAAAGCCCCGGGACACCATATATTTT

V gene: TRBV5-4
J gene: TRBJ2-2
clone size: once
D gene: -
CDR3 protein: CASSTMQGGELFF
CDR3 DNA: TGTGCCAGCAGCACCATGCAGGGCGGGGAGCTGTTTTTT

V gene: TRBV7-3
J gene: TRBJ2-3
clone size: -
D gene: TRBD2
CDR3 protein: CASSPQRGATDTQYF
CDR3 DNA: TGTGCCAGCAGTCCTCAGCGGGGGGCCACAGATACGCAGTATTTT

V gene: TRBV15
J gene: TRBJ1-2
clone size: -
D gene: TRBD1
CDR3 protein: CATRPGQGYSFYGYTF
CDR3 DNA: TGTGCCACCAGGCCGGGACAGGGGTATTCTTTCTATGGCTACACCTTC

V gene: TRBV18
J gene: TRBJ2-3
clone size: -
D gene: TRBD1
CDR3 protein: CASSPQGAHSTDTQYF
CDR3 DNA: TGTGCCAGCTCACCACAGGGGGCGCATAGCACAGATACGCAGTATTTT

V gene: TRBV18
J gene: TRBJ1-2
clone size: -
D gene: -
CDR3 protein: CASSPLAEANYGYTF
CDR3 DNA: TGTGCCAGCTCACCTTTGGCAGAAGCTAACTATGGCTACACCTTC

V gene: TRBV24-1
J gene: TRBJ1-1
clone size: -
D gene: TRBD1
CDR3 protein: CATSPSPGQGLEAFF
CDR3 DNA: TGTGCCACCAGTCCAAGCCCGGGACAGGGGCTTGAAGCTTTCTTT

V gene: TRBV12-5
J gene: TRBJ1-4
clone size: once
D gene: -
CDR3 protein: CASGLTGQSSEKLFF
CDR3 DNA: TGTGCTAGTGGTTTAACGGGACAAAGTAGTGAAAAACTGTTTTTT

V gene: TRBV2
J gene: TRBJ1-1
clone size: -
D gene: -
CDR3 protein: CASSDVREGVNTEAFF
CDR3 DNA: TGTGCCAGCAGTGACGTTAGGGAGGGGGTGAACACTGAAGCTTTCTTT

V gene: TRBV6-5
J gene: TRBJ1-2
clone size: -
D gene: -
CDR3 protein: CASSYELNYGYTF
CDR3 DNA: TGTGCCAGCAGTTACGAGCTTAACTATGGCTACACCTTC

V gene: TRBV11-2
J gene: TRBJ2-7
clone size: -
D gene: TRBD2
CDR3 protein: CASSEIAGDTYEQYF
CDR3 DNA: TGTGCCAGCAGCGAAATAGCGGGGGACACCTACGAGCAGTACTTC

V gene: TRBV4-1
J gene: TRBJ1-6
clone size: -
D gene: -
CDR3 protein: CASSLMAWTGGGNSPLHF
CDR3 DNA: TGCGCCAGCAGCCTCATGGCCTGGACCGGGGGTGGTAATTCACCCCTCCACTTT

V gene: TRBV5-1
J gene: TRBJ2-2
clone size: -
D gene: -
CDR3 protein: CASSVQGFGTGELFF
CDR3 DNA: TGCGCCAGCAGCGTACAGGGTTTTGGCACCGGGGAGCTGTTTTTT

V gene: TRBV5-5
J gene: TRBJ2-7
clone size: once
D gene: TRBD1
CDR3 protein: CASSLGAGQGLEQYF
CDR3 DNA: TGTGCCAGCAGCTTGGGGGCGGGACAGGGGCTCGAGCAGTACTTC

V gene: TRBV11-2
J gene: TRBJ2-7
clone size: -
D gene: -
CDR3 protein: CASSLEGGASYEQYF
CDR3 DNA: TGTGCCAGCAGCTTAGAAGGGGGAGCCTCCTACGAGCAGTACTTC